One and the same sample provided the 5 T cell receptor beta chains below, sequenced in a study of blood T cell repertoires in COVID-19. Produced via immunoSEQ multiplex PCR; TCRdb's table is partial and in-frame only. Altogether 200,000 to 250,000 clones are present, roughly 88% being singletons, with the ten largest covering around 1.5%. The material sequenced was peripheral blood. These receptor sequences come from a man between 18 and 35 years old with active or convalescent COVID-19.

This chain connects TRBV7-2 to TRBJ2-6; no firm D call. Between the trimmed V and J ends, which lost 5 bases and 2 bases, there was a span of 7 bases. The CDR3 spans 14 residues. Germline V CDR1 and CDR2: SGHTA, FQGNSA. In nucleotides, the CDR3 is TGTGCCAGCAGCCCGAGTCCTGGGGCCAACGTCCTGACTTTC. This gives the protein CASSPSPGANVLTF.

The chain carries TRBV6-2 or TRBV6-3 and TRBJ1-5, with 8 bases identical to TRBD1. Looked up from germline, CDR1 is MNHEY and CDR2 is SVGEGT. Unmatched junction bases numbered 4, after V lost 4 bases and J lost 2 bases. This CDR3 comprises 15 residues. In DNA, the CDR3 is TGTGCCAGCAGTTGGACGACAGGGGGCAATCAGCCCCAGCATTTT. Translating gives CASSWTTGGNQPQHF.

CDR3 nucleotide sequence: TGTGCCAGCAGTGGGGTGTGGACTAGCTCAGGGGAGATCCACGAGCAGTACTTC. It specifies CASSGVWTSSGEIHEQYF. This rearrangement joins TRBV6-1 to TRBJ2-7; 8 nucleotides agree with TRBD2. CDR3 length equals 18 residues. The germline V gene encodes CDR1 MNHNS and CDR2 SASEGT. The V segment lost 4 bases and the J segment 5 bases; nucleotides outside the gene matches: 19.

This clone appeared a few times. The gene calls are TRBV19 and TRBJ1-5; D is unclear. CDR3 size: 13 residues. The germline V gene has CDR1 LNHDA and CDR2 SQIVND (reference sequence). V was clipped by 4 bases and J by 4 bases, with 8 bases between them. The DNA of the CDR3 is TGTGCCAGTAGTAAGGCGGGAAATCAGCCCCAGCATTTT. Translated, it gives CASSKAGNQPQHF.

The CDR3 loop is CASSEDRGTYEQYF. Here the CDR3 DNA reads TGTGCCAGCAGTGAGGACAGGGGGACCTACGAGCAGTACTTC. The chain has TRBV6-2 or TRBV6-3 and TRBJ2-7; 10 nucleotides match TRBD1. Per germline, CDR1 MNHEY and CDR2 SVGEGT. J was trimmed by 2 bases and V by 5 bases; bases with no gene match: 3. The CDR3 sequence is 14 residues long.